This T cell receptor beta chain came from a study of OX40 agonist ivuxolimab in advanced cancers. Study outcomes and limitations: Among the least clonally expanded were partial responders at 0.1-3.0 mg/kg. A proportion of nonresponders additionally exhibited low normalized T-cell clonal expansion.

On this clone: No antigen is known for it.

The table came from immunoSEQ multiplex PCR; TCRdb's copy has only in-frame clones and leaves some out. The sample yields roughly 74,000 clones, around 94% seen once. Trimming removed 5 bases from V and 7 bases from J; junction bases left unmatched: 4. The CDR3 has 13 amino acids. Per germline, CDR1 SGHAT and CDR2 FQNNGV. The clonotype originates from an adult with an advanced solid tumor such as melanoma, head and neck, liver or kidney cancer. Sequencing used CD4+ or CD8+ T cells sorted from blood, obtained in a trial of the OX40 agonist ivuxolimab. The chain joins TRBV11-2 to TRBJ2-1; 8 bases map to TRBD1. This chain's CDR3 is CASSPGQGNEQFF. CDR3 coding DNA: TGTGCCAGCAGCCCTGGACAGGGAAATGAGCAGTTCTTC. Full variable domain (remainder filled in from reference TRBV11-2 and TRBJ2-1): EAGVAQSPRYKIIEKRQSVAFWCNPISGHATLYWYQQILGQGPKLLIQFQNNGVVDDSQLPKDRFSAERLKGVDSTLKIQPAKLEDSAVYLCASSPGQGNEQFFGPGTRLTVL.